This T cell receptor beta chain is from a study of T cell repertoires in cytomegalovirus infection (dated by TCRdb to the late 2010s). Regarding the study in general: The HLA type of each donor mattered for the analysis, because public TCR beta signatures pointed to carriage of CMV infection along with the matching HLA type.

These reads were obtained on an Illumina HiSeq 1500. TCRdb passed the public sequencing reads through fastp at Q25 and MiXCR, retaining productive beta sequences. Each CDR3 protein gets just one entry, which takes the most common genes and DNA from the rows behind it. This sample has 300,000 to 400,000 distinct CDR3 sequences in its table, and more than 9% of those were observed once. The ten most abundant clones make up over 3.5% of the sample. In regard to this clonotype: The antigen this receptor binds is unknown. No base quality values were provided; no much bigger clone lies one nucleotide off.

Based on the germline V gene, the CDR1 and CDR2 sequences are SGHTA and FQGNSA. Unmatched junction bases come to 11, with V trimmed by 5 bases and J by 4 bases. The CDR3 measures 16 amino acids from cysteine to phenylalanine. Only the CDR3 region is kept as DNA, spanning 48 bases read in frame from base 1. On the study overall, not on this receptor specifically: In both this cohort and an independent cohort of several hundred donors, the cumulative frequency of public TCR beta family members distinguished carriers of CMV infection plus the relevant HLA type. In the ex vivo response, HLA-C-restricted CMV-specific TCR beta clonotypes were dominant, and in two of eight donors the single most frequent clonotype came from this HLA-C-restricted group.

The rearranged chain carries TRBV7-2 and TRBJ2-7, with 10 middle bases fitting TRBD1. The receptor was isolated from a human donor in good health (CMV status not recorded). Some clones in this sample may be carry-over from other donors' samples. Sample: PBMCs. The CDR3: CASSNLGTGEIYEQYF. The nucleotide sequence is TGTGCCAGCAGCAATTTAGGGACAGGGGAAATATACGAGCAGTACTTC. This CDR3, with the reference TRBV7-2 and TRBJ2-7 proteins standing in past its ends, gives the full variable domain GAGVSQSPSNKVTEKGKDVELRCDPISGHTALYWYRQSLGQGLEFLIYFQGNSAPDKSGLPSDRFSAERTGGSVSTLTIQRTQQEDSAVYLCASSNLGTGEIYEQYFGPGTRLTVT.